This entry lists 21 T cell receptor beta chains sequenced from one sample in a study of early T cells in non-severe SARS-CoV-2 infection. In TCRdb, the 5' RACE reads were re-called with MiXCR into one record per CDR3 protein. The repertoire holds 55,000 to 75,000 distinct CDR3 sequences, with 5.9% as singletons. Sequencing was performed on whole blood, taken at baseline. The receptors here all came from an adult who was a healthcare worker with PCR-confirmed SARS-CoV-2 infection or an uninfected control (not recorded which).

This clonotype was found a few times. The gene calls are TRBV6-5 and TRBJ2-7; 13 nucleotides align to TRBD2. Unmatched junction bases numbered 8, after V lost 6 bases and J lost 3 bases. CDR1 is MNHEY, CDR2 SVGAGI, per germline. This CDR3 contains 16 residues. The DNA for the CDR3 is TGTGCCAGCAGCTCCGCCGGGACTAGCGGGAACTACGAGCAGTACTTC. It codes for CASSSAGTSGNYEQYF.

This clonotype has just a few counts. J is TRBJ2-3 and V is TRBV11-1; the D is unclear. Trimming cost V 1 base and J 5 bases, with 16 bases left between them. This CDR3 contains 16 residues. Germline V gene data show CDR1 as SGHAT and CDR2 as FQDESV (reference sequence). The CDR3 spells CASSLGSSPLGDTQYF. For the CDR3, the DNA is TGTGCCAGCAGCTTAGGGAGCAGCCCCTTGGGAGATACGCAGTATTTT. Looking up the rest from reference TRBV11-1 and TRBJ2-3 gives the full variable domain: EAEVAQSPRYKITEKSQAVAFWCDPISGHATLYWYRQILGQGPELLVQFQDESVVDDSQLPKDRFSAERLKGVDSTLKIQPAELGDSAMYLCASSLGSSPLGDTQYFGPGTRLTVL.

A few counts support this clonotype. J is TRBJ2-1 and V is TRBV19, with 10 bases matching TRBD2. This CDR3 contains 15 residues. Losses at the gene ends were 3 bases for V and 5 bases for J; bases not matched to a gene: 4. From germline, CDR1 is LNHDA and CDR2 SQIVND (reference sequence). The CDR3 nucleotides are TGTGCCAGTAGTATTCCTAGCGGGAGCAACAATGAGCAGTTCTTC. This translates into CASSIPSGSNNEQFF.

This clonotype was seen more than once but under ten times. Here the CDR3 reads CASSYSTMTLAGEETQYF. The CDR3 DNA is TGTGCCAGCAGTTACTCGACTATGACCCTTGCGGGAGAAGAGACCCAGTACTTC. V gene TRBV6-5 combines with J gene TRBJ2-5; 7 nucleotides align to TRBD2. CDR3 length: 18 residues. CDR1 and CDR2 from the germline V gene are MNHEY and SVGAGI. After removal of 0 bases from V and 3 bases from J, the junction contained 13 bases not matched to a gene.

This clonotype was counted ten times or more. The chain combines TRBV20-1 with TRBJ2-7; TRBD1 matches 8 bases. Germline trimming cut 2 bases from V and 5 bases from J; bases unmatched to any gene: 11. In germline, CDR1 is DFQATT, CDR2 SNEGSKA (reference sequence). The CDR3 totals 15 residues. CDR3 loop: CSARRVGRGQHEQYF. The CDR3 bases are TGCAGTGCTAGAAGGGTCGGCAGGGGGCAACACGAGCAGTACTTC.

The chain combines TRBV20-1 with TRBJ2-3; TRBD1 is a possible D gene (6 bases). V lost 4 bases, J lost 4 bases, and 9 bases lay in between. This CDR3 spans 12 amino acids. From germline, CDR1 is DFQATT and CDR2 SNEGSKA (reference sequence). The CDR3 region is CSAIQGADTQYF. CDR3 in DNA: TGCAGTGCTATACAGGGCGCAGATACGCAGTATTTT.

This clonotype was counted ten times or more. This chain joins TRBV29-1 and TRBJ1-2; 9 nucleotides line up with TRBD1. CDR1 is SQVTM, CDR2 ANQGSEA, per germline. This CDR3 has 15 amino acids. The CDR3 here is CTIRRDDRGYGGYTF. CDR3 nucleotide sequence: TGCACCATCAGGCGGGACGACAGGGGGTACGGCGGCTACACCTTC.

Here the CDR3 reads CASSRGFYGYTF. In DNA form, the CDR3 reads TGTGCCAGCAGCAGGGGATTCTATGGCTACACCTTC. The V and J genes are TRBV7-2 and TRBJ1-2, with D perhaps TRBD1 (5 bases). V gave up 5 bases and J gave up 4 bases, with 8 bases separating them. Germline assignment: CDR1 SGHTA and CDR2 FQGNSA. This CDR3 spans 12 amino acids. Looking up the rest from reference TRBV7-2 and TRBJ1-2 gives the full variable domain: GAGVSQSPSNKVTEKGKDVELRCDPISGHTALYWYRQSLGQGLEFLIYFQGNSAPDKSGLPSDRFSAERTGGSVSTLTIQRTQQEDSAVYLCASSRGFYGYTFGSGTRLTVV.

The chain carries TRBV18 and TRBJ1-2; possible D gene TRBD1, 5 bases. Germline V gene sequence: CDR1 KGHSH, CDR2 LQKENI. Trimming left V 5 bases short and J 8 bases short, with 15 bases between. CDR3 length equals 13 residues. The CDR3, as DNA: TGTGCCAGCTCAACGGGGCCCTTAGAAGGCTACACCTTC. Translated, it gives CASSTGPLEGYTF.

This clonotype showed up many times. The genes are TRBV6-5 and TRBJ2-3, with D hard to call. Germline V gene data show CDR1 as MNHEY and CDR2 as SVGAGI. Trimming cost V 6 bases and J 3 bases, with 13 bases left between them. This CDR3 is 14 amino acids long. CDR3 bases: TGTGCCAGCAGAGACGGGCCCCCGACAGATACGCAGTATTTT. The encoded protein is CASRDGPPTDTQYF.

This clonotype has a count of ten or more. The rearrangement links TRBV28 to TRBJ1-2; D gene ambiguous. Germline loops: CDR1 MDHEN, CDR2 SYDVKM. With 4 bases removed from V and 2 bases from J, the gap between germline ends came to 5 bases. CDR3 size: 12 residues. The CDR3 protein is CASSWQNYGYTF. The DNA of the CDR3 is TGTGCCAGCAGTTGGCAGAACTATGGCTACACCTTC.

This clonotype was recorded a few times. The rearrangement uses TRBV18 and TRBJ1-1; no definite D call. From germline, CDR1 is KGHSH and CDR2 LQKENI. CDR3 size: 16 residues. Trimming took off 0 bases at V and 0 bases at J, with 11 bases between the two ends. The CDR3: CASSPPGWGMNTEAFF. The CDR3 DNA follows: TGTGCCAGCTCACCACCGGGATGGGGAATGAACACTGAAGCTTTCTTT. Complete variable domain (other parts from reference TRBV18 and TRBJ1-1): NAGVMQNPRHLVRRRGQEARLRCSPMKGHSHVYWYRQLPEEGLKFMVYLQKENIIDESGMPKERFSAEFPKEGPSILRIQQVVRGDSAAYFCASSPPGWGMNTEAFFGQGTRLTVV.

This clonotype came up many times. The chain joins TRBV9 to TRBJ2-3, with 12 positions matching TRBD2. After removal of 2 bases from V and 1 base from J, the junction contained 5 bases not matched to a gene. CDR3 size: 17 residues. From germline, CDR1 is SGDLS and CDR2 YYNGEE. CDR3 nucleotides: TGTGCCAGCAGCGTTTCGGCTAGCGGGAGGGGCACAGATACGCAGTATTTT. Its protein is CASSVSASGRGTDTQYF.

Many counts were recorded for this clonotype. This chain joins TRBV19 and TRBJ2-1; TRBD1 matches at 9 bases. J lost 5 bases, V lost 7 bases, and 12 bases had no gene match. The CDR3 loop spans 16 amino acids. From germline, CDR1 is LNHDA and CDR2 SQIVND (reference sequence). The CDR3: CASNNLRGQGNNEQFF. The CDR3, as DNA: TGTGCCAGTAACAACCTTAGAGGACAGGGGAACAATGAGCAGTTCTTC.

A few counts support this clonotype. The chain employs TRBV12-5 and TRBJ2-3; D gene ambiguous. Deletions cut 6 bases from V and 2 bases from J, with 15 bases between. This CDR3 spans 15 amino acids. Per the germline V gene, CDR1 is LGHNT and CDR2 is FRNRAP. CDR3 in amino acids: CASGIGRTTTDTQYF. The CDR3 nucleotides read TGTGCTAGTGGAATCGGACGGACGACCACAGATACGCAGTATTTT.

Many counts were recorded for this clonotype. The V gene is TRBV20-1, the J gene TRBJ2-1; D may correspond to TRBD1 or TRBD2 (5 bases each). V was pared by 3 bases and J by 7 bases, with 13 bases between. The CDR3 runs to 13 residues. Germline values: CDR1 DFQATT, CDR2 SNEGSKA (reference sequence). DNA for the CDR3: TGCAGTGCTAGGGGACCCACCGGGAATGAGCAGTTCTTC. Protein product: CSARGPTGNEQFF.

The rearrangement links TRBV5-1 to TRBJ2-7; 7 positions match TRBD2. The V gene's germline CDR1 is SGHRS and CDR2 YFSETQ. The trim removed 4 bases at V and 1 base at J, leaving 5 bases unmatched. The length of the CDR3 is 14 residues. CDR3 coding DNA: TGCGCCAGCAGCGCAGCGGGGATATCCTACGAGCAGTACTTC. It yields the protein CASSAAGISYEQYF.

This clonotype occurred a few times. This chain links TRBV18 with TRBJ2-2; TRBD2 matches at 9 bases. J gave up 1 base and V 2 bases, and 5 bases lay outside the gene matches. This CDR3 spans 17 amino acids. The germline gives CDR1 KGHSH, CDR2 LQKENI. The chain's CDR3 is CASSPAELAGNTGELFF. The CDR3 nucleotides read TGTGCCAGCTCACCAGCAGAACTAGCGGGGAACACCGGGGAGCTGTTTTTT.

The genes are TRBV5-6 and TRBJ2-5; a possible D gene is TRBD2 (6 bases). Germline V gene lookup returns CDR1 SGHDT and CDR2 YYEEEE. V lost 0 bases and J lost 5, with 11 bases in between. The CDR3 is 14 residues long. CDR3 sequence reads: CASSLGRGRETQYF. The CDR3, as DNA: TGTGCCAGCAGCTTGGGGAGGGGCCGGGAGACCCAGTACTTC.

The chain uses TRBV4-1 and TRBJ2-7; 8 nucleotides agree with TRBD2. The V and J ends lost 0 bases and 1 base, in that order; junction bases with no gene match: 11. CDR3 length: 18 residues. CDR1 is MGHRA and CDR2 is YSYEKL in the germline V gene. This CDR3 reads CASSQDWGSGVLSYEQYF. In nucleotides, the CDR3 is TGCGCCAGCAGCCAAGATTGGGGTAGCGGGGTCCTATCCTACGAGCAGTACTTC.

This clonotype was counted a few times. The chain joins TRBV28 to TRBJ2-2; 9 bases are a match to TRBD1. This CDR3 contains 15 residues. Germline values: CDR1 MDHEN, CDR2 SYDVKM. The junction had 8 bases not matched to a gene; V was cut back by 8 bases and J by 4 bases. CDR3 nucleotides: TGTGCCAGCTTCCGGACAGGGGAGCGCACCGGGGAGCTGTTTTTT. Amino acids: CASFRTGERTGELFF.